Listed below are T cell receptor beta chains from one sample, sequenced in a study of radiotherapy plus CTLA-4 blockade in lung cancer. TCRdb's copy holds only in-frame clones and misses some; the assay was immunoSEQ multiplex PCR. The sample lists about 66,000 clones; over 75% were seen once. The sequenced sample was peripheral blood, obtained from a patient treated with radiotherapy plus ipilimumab. The receptors here all came from a human donor with non-small cell lung cancer who had a partial response to radiotherapy plus ipilimumab. CDR3s include the opening cysteine and the closing phenylalanine or tryptophan. Each record gives: D gene, CDR3 length, clone size, V gene, J gene, CDR3 DNA, CDR3 protein. The D gene is left open where the match is weak. The size of a clone is reported for some rows only, either as once, few or many, or as a class for expanded clones.

D: .; length: 14; size: .; V: TRBV7-9; J: TRBJ2-1; DNA: TGTGCCAGCAGCTTAACCAGCGAGAACAATGAGCAGTTCTTC; CDR3: CASSLTSENNEQFF
D: TRBD2; length: 15; size: .; V: TRBV28; J: TRBJ2-5; DNA: TGTGCCAGCAGTTCCCAAGGGACTAGCGAGGGGACCCAGTACTTC; CDR3: CASSSQGTSEGTQYF
D: TRBD2; length: 14; size: .; V: TRBV2; J: TRBJ2-3; DNA: TGTGCCAGCCTTACCGGGAGGAGCACAGATACGCAGTATTTT; CDR3: CASLTGRSTDTQYF
D: TRBD1; length: 16; size: .; V: TRBV18; J: TRBJ2-7; DNA: TGTGCCAGCTCGTCAATGGGGGACAGGGGGATTTACGAGCAGTACTTC; CDR3: CASSSMGDRGIYEQYF
D: .; length: 13; size: few; V: TRBV18; J: TRBJ1-1; DNA: TGTGCCAGCTCACCCTCAGGGGACACTGAAGCTTTCTTT; CDR3: CASSPSGDTEAFF
D: TRBD1; length: 14; size: .; V: TRBV7-3; J: TRBJ2-3; DNA: TGTGCCAGCAGCCTACAGGGGCCCACAGATACGCAGTATTTT; CDR3: CASSLQGPTDTQYF
D: .; length: 15; size: few; V: TRBV30; J: TRBJ1-4; DNA: TGTGCCTGGAGTGAATCGACAGGTGTTAATGAAAAACTGTTTTTT; CDR3: CAWSESTGVNEKLFF
D: .; length: 13; size: .; V: TRBV10-1; J: TRBJ1-1; DNA: TGCGCCAGCATGGGAGACGGTGACACTGAAGCTTTCTTT; CDR3: CASMGDGDTEAFF
D: TRBD2; length: 15; size: .; V: TRBV4-2; J: TRBJ2-5; DNA: TGTGCCAGCAGCCAAGATCAACTAGCGGGAGAGACCCAGTACTTC; CDR3: CASSQDQLAGETQYF
D: .; length: 11; size: .; V: TRBV6-5; J: TRBJ2-7; DNA: TGTGCCAGCAGTTACCACGGGAACCAGTACTTC; CDR3: CASSYHGNQYF
D: .; length: 14; size: .; V: TRBV7-6; J: TRBJ2-3; DNA: TGTGCCAGCAGCCGTAGCGGTAGCACAGATACGCAGTATTTT; CDR3: CASSRSGSTDTQYF
D: TRBD1; length: 15; size: .; V: TRBV10-1; J: TRBJ1-5; DNA: TGCGCCAGCACCATTCTCCGGGACAGGAATCAGCCCCAGCATTTT; CDR3: CASTILRDRNQPQHF
D: .; length: 13; size: .; V: TRBV30; J: TRBJ1-5; DNA: TGTGCCTTCCGGCAGGGGTATAGTCAGCCCCAGCATTTT; CDR3: CAFRQGYSQPQHF
D: .; length: 13; size: once; V: TRBV5-1; J: TRBJ1-2; DNA: TGCGCCAGCAGCTTCAGGGGTAACTATGGCTACACCTTC; CDR3: CASSFRGNYGYTF
D: TRBD2; length: 16; size: .; V: TRBV5-1; J: TRBJ2-1; DNA: TGCGCCAGCAGCCCGCACTCACTAGCGGGAGGGCCTGAGCAGTTCTTC; CDR3: CASSPHSLAGGPEQFF
D: .; length: 13; size: .; V: TRBV28; J: TRBJ2-7; DNA: TGTGCCAGCAACGAAAGCTCGGGGGACGAGCAGTACTTC; CDR3: CASNESSGDEQYF
D: TRBD1; length: 14; size: .; V: TRBV15; J: TRBJ1-4; DNA: TGTGCCACCATCTCGGACAGGGGTTACGAAAAACTGTTTTTT; CDR3: CATISDRGYEKLFF
D: TRBD1; length: 14; size: .; V: TRBV27; J: TRBJ1-5; DNA: TGTGCCAGCAGAACCACAGGGGGCTTTCAGCCCCAGCATTTT; CDR3: CASRTTGGFQPQHF
D: .; length: 15; size: .; V: TRBV5-1; J: TRBJ2-3; DNA: TGCGCCAGCAGATCACAGGGTGGTGGCACAGATACGCAGTATTTT; CDR3: CASRSQGGGTDTQYF
D: TRBD1; length: 16; size: .; V: TRBV7-2; J: TRBJ2-2; DNA: TGTGCCAGCAGCTCGTACAGGGGGCTCGACACCGGGGAGCTGTTTTTT; CDR3: CASSSYRGLDTGELFF
D: TRBD2; length: 13; size: once; V: TRBV5-1; J: TRBJ2-5; DNA: TGCGCCAGCAGAGGGAGGGTAATGGAGACCCAGTACTTC; CDR3: CASRGRVMETQYF
D: .; length: 15; size: .; V: TRBV27; J: TRBJ2-1; DNA: TGTGCCAGCAGTTTAGAGCGGGCAGGGGGAGGTGAGCAGTTCTTC; CDR3: CASSLERAGGGEQFF
D: TRBD2; length: 15; size: .; V: TRBV6-4; J: TRBJ2-1; DNA: TGTGCCAGCAGTGACGGACTAGCGGGTACGAATGAGCAGTTCTTC; CDR3: CASSDGLAGTNEQFF